This TCR beta chain was sequenced during a study of CD8+CD57+ T cells in acquired aplastic anemia (dated by TCRdb to the late 2010s). Turning to the overall study: CD8+CD57+ expansion was defined as a frequency above the mean frequency observed in healthy subjects.

The junction shows trimming of 0 bases on V and 6 bases on J, plus 8 bases between the germline ends. CDR1 and CDR2, per the germline V gene, are MRHNA and SNTAGT. The CDR3 contains 14 residues, cysteine and phenylalanine counted. Only CDR3 DNA is held: 42 bases, read in frame from base 1. Expansion of CD8+CD57+ cells had been shown by flow cytometry in the patients chosen for sequencing. CD8+CD57+ effector memory cells were additionally sequenced from about 15% of the 12 patients in whom enough cells were available. Every patient had a diagnosis of severe acquired aplastic anemia based on International Study of Aplastic Anemia and Agranulocytosis and Camitta criteria. No therapy had been received by the patients at the time of blood sampling. CD8+CD57+ cells were bead-enriched, yielding a mean of about 1.5 ug of DNA. The study deep-sequenced TCR repertoires of sorted CD4+ and CD8+ blood T cells from severe aplastic anemia patients and healthy subjects. Patients were enrolled under clinicaltrials.gov protocols 00001620, 01623167, 00001397, 00071045, 00081523 and 00961064 in the USA. Ficoll-Paque density gradient centrifugation was used to isolate peripheral blood mononuclear cells.

Study-level results and caveats: In patients, diversity was decreased in CD8+CD57+ cells compared with the total CD4+ and CD8+ cell pools. CD8+ Simpson's diversity did not differ significantly between patients and healthy controls (P=0.060). Roughly 30 CD8+ CDR3 sequences were shared between patients and controls but appeared highly expressed in patients and within their immunodominant clones.

This clonotype was found many times. Its antigen remains undetermined. The sample holds no much larger clone one base away, and base qualities are not on file. TCR beta VDJ combination and CDR3 sequence profiling used genomic DNA as the template. An Illumina HiSeq 2000 was used for TCR repertoire sequencing. For the original study's pipeline: Repertoires were assessed using TRBV/TRBJ rearrangement plots, CDR3 size and DJ length profiles, and Simpson's diversity index. Whichever DNA sequence was most abundant in the deep sequencing data was defined as the immunodominant clone. CDR3 amino acid sequences were checked for sharing between subjects and were compared against published repertoires and the VDJdb database. TCRdb applied fastp at Q25 and MiXCR to the public reads, then kept only in-frame beta chains. Every entry covers one CDR3 protein and lists the most common genes and DNA from its rows. V and J calls and clone size were set by TCRdb, not the authors. The table for this sample lists about 16,000 distinct CDR3 sequences; over 35% of them were counted only once. Roughly 85% of the sample rests with the top ten.

This sequence originates from a human donor with aplastic anemia. The rearranged segments are TRBV6-4 and TRBJ2-2; TRBD2 is a possible D gene, resting on 7 matching bases. Source material: CD8+CD57+ T cells sorted from PBMCs. The sample's cell subset or site, from its label and the paper: bead-enriched CD8+CD57+ effector memory T cells from SAA patients. The CDR3 loop reads CASSDSGGAGELFF. The nucleotide sequence reads TGTGCCAGCAGTGACTCAGGGGGGGCCGGGGAGCTGTTTTTT.